These 22 T cell receptor beta chains were sequenced from one sample in a study of shared clonotypes between healthy human individuals. The repertoire was sequenced with immunoSEQ multiplex PCR; TCRdb's copy has only in-frame clones and lacks some. The data hold 1,400,000 or so clones, with approximately 98.5% observed a single time. Sequencing input: naive CD4+ T cells sorted from blood. The sample's subset: CD45RA+ positively selected. These receptors originate from a man aged 25 to 40 in good health.

The chain is built from TRBV11-2 and TRBJ1-3, with unresolved D. Germline V CDR1 and CDR2: SGHAT, FQNNGV. V lost 1 base, J lost 2 bases, and 9 bases lay in between. The CDR3 runs to 15 residues. The CDR3 protein is CASSLAHGTGNTIYF. The CDR3 coding sequence is TGTGCCAGCAGCTTAGCTCATGGGACTGGAAACACCATATATTTT.

This clone was seen a handful of times. The chain carries TRBV5-1 and TRBJ2-7; the D gene is possibly TRBD1 (5 bases). CDR3 size: 14 residues. Germline CDR1 is SGHRS and CDR2 is YFSETQ. V lost 0 bases and J 3 bases, leaving 10 bases between the germline ends. The CDR3 loop is CASSLDRTYYEQYF. As DNA, the CDR3 is TGCGCCAGCAGCTTGGACAGGACCTACTACGAGCAGTACTTC.

This chain uses TRBV29-1 with TRBJ2-7; 9 bases fit TRBD1. The V gene end was trimmed by 4 bases and the J gene end by 3 bases; junction bases not matched to a gene: 7. The CDR3 is 14 amino acids. Germline assignment: CDR1 SQVTM and CDR2 ANQGSEA. CDR3 sequence (DNA): TGCAGCGTTGTATCGGGGACAGGGAACTACGAGCAGTACTTC. Its protein product is CSVVSGTGNYEQYF.

Worth noting for this clone: The sample carries other DNA sequences with the same CDR3. The chain carries TRBV20-1 and TRBJ1-1; D is undetermined. The CDR3 has 11 amino acids. Per germline, CDR1 DFQATT and CDR2 SNEGSKA (reference sequence). V lost 3 bases to trimming and J lost 0 bases, with 2 bases between them. The CDR3 coding sequence is TGCAGTGCTAGGTTGAACACTGAAGCTTTCTTT. It yields the protein CSARLNTEAFF.

This chain's CDR3 is CASSFLVSDTQYF. DNA for the CDR3: TGTGCCAGCAGTTTTTTGGTCTCCGATACGCAGTATTTT. The chain couples TRBV27 to TRBJ2-3; D not resolved. Germline loops: CDR1 MNHEY, CDR2 SMNVEV (reference sequence). This CDR3 has 13 amino acids. Trimming pared 3 bases from V and 6 bases from J, leaving 10 bases between.

The chain recombines TRBV2 with TRBJ1-1, with D hard to call. From germline, CDR1 is SNHLY and CDR2 FYNNEI. V was trimmed by 3 bases and J by 7 bases, leaving 12 bases between them. CDR3 size: 13 residues. The DNA of the CDR3 is TGTGCCAGCAGTGATTTAGGATATATTGAAGCTTTCTTT. Its protein product is CASSDLGYIEAFF.

This chain links TRBV28 with TRBJ2-7, with 7 bases fitting TRBD1. With V trimmed by 7 bases and J by 3 bases, 6 bases remained unmatched. The CDR3 runs 13 residues. Germline V gene sequence: CDR1 MDHEN, CDR2 SYDVKM. The CDR3 loop reads CASTMGQHYEQYF. The CDR3 region has the DNA TGTGCCAGCACCATGGGACAGCACTACGAGCAGTACTTC.

This chain joins TRBV5-1 and TRBJ2-7; no clear D gene. CDR1 SGHRS and CDR2 YFSETQ come from the germline V gene. The length of the CDR3 is 16 residues. With 3 bases removed from V and 2 bases from J, the gap between germline ends came to 18 bases. CDR3 in DNA: TGCGCCAGCAGCTGGGGTGGTGAGACGGACGCCTACGAGCAGTACTTC. Its protein product is CASSWGGETDAYEQYF. Based on the CDR3 plus reference TRBV5-1 and TRBJ2-7, the full variable domain is KAGVTQTPRYLIKTRGQQVTLSCSPISGHRSVSWYQQTPGQGLQFLFEYFSETQRNKGNFPGRFSGRQFSNSRSEMNVSTLELGDSALYLCASSWGGETDAYEQYFGPGTRLTVT.

V is TRBV9 and J is TRBJ2-2; 10 bases fit TRBD2. Germline CDR1 and CDR2: SGDLS and YYNGEE. The CDR3 covers 17 residues. V shed 0 bases, J shed 4 bases, and the junction held 6 bases outside the gene matches. In DNA form, the CDR3 reads TGTGCCAGCAGCGTAGGGCTAGCGGGAGTTGTCACCGGGGAGCTGTTTTTT. Translating it yields CASSVGLAGVVTGELFF.

This chain uses TRBV7-8 with TRBJ2-3; 7 bases are a match to TRBD1. The CDR3 length is 15 residues. Germline values: CDR1 SGHVS, CDR2 FQNEAQ. After removal of 5 bases from V and 0 bases from J, the junction contained 5 bases not matched to a gene. The CDR3 DNA sequence: TGTGCCAGCAGCCCGGACAGGTATAGCACAGATACGCAGTATTTT. Translated, it gives CASSPDRYSTDTQYF.

This clone was recorded once. V is TRBV27 and J is TRBJ2-5; no firm D call. The V gene's germline CDR1 is MNHEY and CDR2 SMNVEV (reference sequence). V lost 8 bases and J 4 bases, leaving 11 bases between the germline ends. The CDR3 is 12 residues long. The CDR3, as DNA: TGTGCCAGCGGCCTTGTTCCAGAGACCCAGTACTTC. It codes for CASGLVPETQYF.

The chain carries TRBV4-2 and TRBJ2-1; D gene ambiguous. The CDR3 consists of 14 residues. The germline gives CDR1 LGHNA, CDR2 YNFKEQ. The germline V and J ends were trimmed by 1 base and 4 bases, with 8 bases remaining between them. The CDR3 sequence is CASSQGPKYNEQFF. DNA for the CDR3: TGTGCCAGCAGCCAAGGTCCAAAATACAATGAGCAGTTCTTC.

V gene TRBV5-4 combines with J gene TRBJ2-7, with D tentatively TRBD2 (5 bases). CDR1 is SGHNT and CDR2 is YYREEE in the germline V gene (reference sequence). V lost 4 bases and J 7 bases, leaving 18 bases between the germline ends. The CDR3 spans 14 residues. The DNA of the CDR3 is TGTGCCAGCAGCCCTGGAGGTGGTCGAAGTGAGCAGTACTTC. This sequence encodes CASSPGGGRSEQYF.

The chain couples TRBV5-1 to TRBJ2-3; D gene ambiguous. V lost 4 bases to trimming and J lost 3 bases, with 15 bases between them. The CDR3 totals 15 residues. Germline-derived CDR1 and CDR2 are SGHRS and YFSETQ. Written as DNA, the CDR3 is TGCGCCAGCAGCCCACGGAGTATAATTACAGATACGCAGTATTTT. This translates into CASSPRSIITDTQYF.

This clone was detected only once. The chain is built from TRBV20-1 and TRBJ2-1; D call uncertain. Germline V gene sequence: CDR1 DFQATT, CDR2 SNEGSKA (reference sequence). Trimming cost V 4 bases and J 9 bases, with 7 bases left between them. The length of the CDR3 is 10 residues. The CDR3 nucleotides are TGCAGTGCTACCACTGCTGAGCAGTTCTTC. Protein sequence: CSATTAEQFF.

J is TRBJ2-3 and V is TRBV5-1, with D possibly matching TRBD1 (6 bases). CDR3 length equals 15 residues. V was clipped by 3 bases and J by 0 bases, with 11 bases between them. CDR1 is SGHRS and CDR2 is YFSETQ in the germline V gene. The chain's CDR3 is CASSSGHPSTDTQYF. The CDR3, as DNA: TGCGCCAGCAGCTCGGGACACCCTAGCACAGATACGCAGTATTTT.

Here the CDR3 reads CASSRGRDGTYGYTF. The CDR3 bases are TGTGCCAGCAGCCGAGGAAGGGACGGGACCTATGGCTACACCTTC. The rearrangement uses TRBV9 and TRBJ1-2; possible D gene TRBD1, 5 bases. V was trimmed by 4 bases and J by 4 bases, leaving 17 bases between them. The CDR3 has 15 amino acids. Germline assignment: CDR1 SGDLS and CDR2 YYNGEE.

The rearrangement uses TRBV5-1 and TRBJ1-2; tentative D call: TRBD1 (5 bases). V dropped 7 bases and J dropped 7 bases, with 14 bases sitting between them. CDR1 SGHRS and CDR2 YFSETQ come from the germline V gene. This CDR3 spans 12 amino acids. In DNA form, the CDR3 reads TGCGCCAGCGCGCGCCGGGGGATTGGCTACACCTTC. Translating it yields CASARRGIGYTF.

The CDR3, as DNA: TGTGCCAGCAGCCATTCGGTAGGCTACGAGCAGTACTTC. It encodes CASSHSVGYEQYF. The chain links TRBV11-3 to TRBJ2-7; D not certain. CDR3 length: 13 amino acids. In germline, CDR1 is SGHNT, CDR2 YENEEA. Trimming removed 5 bases from V and 3 bases from J, with 11 bases in between.

The V and J genes are TRBV7-2 and TRBJ1-3; D is perhaps TRBD1 (5 bases). Germline V gene lookup returns CDR1 SGHTA and CDR2 FQGNSA. The V gene lost 2 bases and the J gene lost 0 bases, with 11 bases spanning the gap. This CDR3 is built from 16 residues. CDR3 region: CASSLSGLGSGNTIYF. CDR3 DNA sequence: TGTGCCAGCAGCTTATCGGGACTGGGCTCTGGAAACACCATATATTTT.

V usage is TRBV27 and J usage is TRBJ2-7, with TRBD2 matching 10 bases. Germline V gives CDR1 MNHEY, CDR2 SMNVEV (reference sequence). CDR3 size: 15 residues. Trimming took 4 bases from V and 2 from J; bases not matched to a gene: 5. Here the CDR3 reads CASSSVSGRPYEQYF. CDR3 bases: TGTGCCAGCAGTTCAGTTAGCGGGAGGCCCTACGAGCAGTACTTC.

V gene TRBV7-9 combines with J gene TRBJ2-3, with 14 bases aligning to TRBD2. The CDR3 consists of 17 residues. Trimming at V came to 6 bases and at J to 8 bases, leaving 13 bases not matched to a gene. Looked up from germline, CDR1 is SEHNR and CDR2 is FQNEAQ (reference sequence). CDR3 in amino acids: CASSTGGLAGDLGTQYF. As DNA, the CDR3 is TGTGCCAGCAGTACAGGGGGACTAGCGGGAGATTTGGGTACGCAGTATTTT.